This TCR beta chain was obtained from a study of blood T cell repertoires in COVID-19. About the study: Researchers got acute and convalescent COVID-19 samples from the United States, Italy and Spain.

J lost 4 bases, V lost 5 bases, and 8 bases had no gene match. Germline CDR1 reads LNHDA; CDR2 reads SQIVND (reference sequence). The CDR3 has 15 amino acids. In the original workflow: Researchers report that nucleated cell counts were estimated from reference gene primer amplification. Assay: immunoSEQ multiplex PCR; the TCRdb copy retains only in-frame clones and omits some. The V and J calls and clone size are taken from that table; D and trimming were inferred from the DNA. The table lists under 75,000 clones, 73% of them singletons. Sequencing input: peripheral blood. The chain couples TRBV19 to TRBJ2-7; the match to TRBD1 covers 10 bases. This clonotype was obtained from a woman in her 50s with active or convalescent COVID-19. CDR3 in amino acids: CASSASGTGVYEQYF. CDR3 bases: TGTGCCAGTAGTGCATCGGGGACAGGGGTGTACGAGCAGTACTTC.